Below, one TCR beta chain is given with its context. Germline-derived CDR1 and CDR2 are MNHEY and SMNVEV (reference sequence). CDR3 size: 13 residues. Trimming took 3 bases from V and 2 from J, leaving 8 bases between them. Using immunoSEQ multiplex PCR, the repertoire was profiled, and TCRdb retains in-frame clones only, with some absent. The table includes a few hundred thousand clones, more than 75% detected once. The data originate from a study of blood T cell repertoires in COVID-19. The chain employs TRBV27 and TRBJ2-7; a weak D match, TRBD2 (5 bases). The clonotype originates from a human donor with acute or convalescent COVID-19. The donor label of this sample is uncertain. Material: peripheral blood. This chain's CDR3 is CASSLGDTYEQYF. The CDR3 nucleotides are TGTGCCAGCAGTTTGGGAGACACCTACGAGCAGTACTTC.